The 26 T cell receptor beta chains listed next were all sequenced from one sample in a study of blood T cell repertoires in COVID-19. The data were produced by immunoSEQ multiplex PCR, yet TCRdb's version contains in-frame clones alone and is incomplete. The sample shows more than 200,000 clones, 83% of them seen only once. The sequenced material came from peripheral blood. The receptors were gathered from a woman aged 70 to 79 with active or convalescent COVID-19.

The CDR3 sequence is CASSFAGTGSEQYF. CDR3 nucleotides: TGTGCCAGCAGCTTCGCGGGCACTGGTTCCGAGCAGTACTTC. This chain links TRBV9 with TRBJ2-7; D is perhaps TRBD2 (5 bases). Trimming cost V 4 bases and J 6 bases, with 17 bases left between them. Germline CDR1 and CDR2: SGDLS and YYNGEE. CDR3 size: 14 residues.

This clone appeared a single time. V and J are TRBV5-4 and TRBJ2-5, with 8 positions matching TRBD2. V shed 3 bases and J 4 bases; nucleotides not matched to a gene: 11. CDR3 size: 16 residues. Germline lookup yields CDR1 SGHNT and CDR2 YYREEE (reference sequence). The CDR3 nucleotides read TGTGCCAGCAGCTCTAGTAGCGGGGCCTTCGGAGAGACCCAGTACTTC. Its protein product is CASSSSSGAFGETQYF.

The DNA of the CDR3 is TGTGCCAGCAGCCTGTCCAGGGGGACTAATGAAAAACTGTTTTTT. Its translation is CASSLSRGTNEKLFF. The J gene is TRBJ1-4, the V gene TRBV11-2; 7 nucleotides agree with TRBD1. CDR3 length equals 15 residues. Unmatched junction bases numbered 5, after V lost 5 bases and J lost 2 bases. CDR1 is SGHAT and CDR2 is FQNNGV in the germline V gene.

The CDR3 here is CASSVEGGVAFF. DNA of the CDR3: TGTGCCAGCAGCGTAGAAGGGGGGGTTGCTTTCTTT. The rearrangement joins TRBV9 to TRBJ1-1; the D gene is possibly TRBD1 (6 bases). V was trimmed by 0 bases and J by 11 bases, leaving 11 bases between them. The germline gives CDR1 SGDLS, CDR2 YYNGEE. CDR3 size: 12 residues.

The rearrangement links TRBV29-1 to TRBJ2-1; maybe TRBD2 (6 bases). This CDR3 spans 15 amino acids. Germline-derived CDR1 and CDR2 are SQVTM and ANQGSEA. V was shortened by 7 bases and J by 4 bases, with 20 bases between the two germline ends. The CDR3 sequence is CSAKFRDFRYNEQFF. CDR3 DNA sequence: TGCAGCGCAAAGTTCCGGGACTTCCGATACAATGAGCAGTTCTTC.

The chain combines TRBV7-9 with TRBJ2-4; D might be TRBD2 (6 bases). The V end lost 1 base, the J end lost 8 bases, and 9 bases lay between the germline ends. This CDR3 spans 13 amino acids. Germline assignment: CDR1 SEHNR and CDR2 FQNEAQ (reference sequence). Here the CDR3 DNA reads TGTGCCAGCAGCTTAGGAGGAGGGGACATTCAGTACTTC. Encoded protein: CASSLGGGDIQYF.

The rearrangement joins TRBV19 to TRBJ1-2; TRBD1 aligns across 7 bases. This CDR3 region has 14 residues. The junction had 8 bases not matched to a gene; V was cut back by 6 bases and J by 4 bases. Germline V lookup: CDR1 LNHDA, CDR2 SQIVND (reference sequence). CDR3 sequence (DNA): TGTGCCAGTAGGACGGACAGGTTAGGCTATGGCTACACCTTC. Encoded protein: CASRTDRLGYGYTF.

The CDR3 coding sequence is TGTGCCAGCAGTGGCGGAGGGTCTGGGGAGCTGTTTTTT. Its translation is CASSGGGSGELFF. The J gene is TRBJ2-2, the V gene TRBV25-1; D perhaps matches TRBD2 (6 bases). CDR3 length equals 13 residues. Germline CDR1 is MGHDK and CDR2 is SYGVNS. The V end was cut by 4 bases, the J end by 8 bases, with 11 bases between.

The CDR3 DNA reads as TGTGCCAGCAGCCAAATGCGGAACGCTGGAAACACCATATATTTT. Its protein is CASSQMRNAGNTIYF. This chain links TRBV3-1 (or the pseudogene TRBV3-2) with TRBJ1-3; D gene unclear. The CDR3 has 15 residues. Germline-derived CDR1 and CDR2 are LGHDT and YNNKEL (reference sequence). The ends were cut back, 2 bases at V and 2 bases at J, with 10 bases in the middle.

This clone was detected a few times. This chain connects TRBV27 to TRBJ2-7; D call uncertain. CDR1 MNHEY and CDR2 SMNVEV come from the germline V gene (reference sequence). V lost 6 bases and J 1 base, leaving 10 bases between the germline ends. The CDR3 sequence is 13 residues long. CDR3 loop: CASRSSDSYEQYF. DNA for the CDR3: TGTGCCAGCAGATCCAGCGATTCCTACGAGCAGTACTTC.

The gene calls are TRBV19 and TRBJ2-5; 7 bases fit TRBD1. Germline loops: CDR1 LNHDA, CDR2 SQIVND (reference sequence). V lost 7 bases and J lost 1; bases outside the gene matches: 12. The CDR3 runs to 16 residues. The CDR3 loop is CASKNSATGIQETQYF. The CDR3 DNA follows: TGTGCCAGTAAAAATAGTGCGACAGGGATCCAAGAGACCCAGTACTTC.

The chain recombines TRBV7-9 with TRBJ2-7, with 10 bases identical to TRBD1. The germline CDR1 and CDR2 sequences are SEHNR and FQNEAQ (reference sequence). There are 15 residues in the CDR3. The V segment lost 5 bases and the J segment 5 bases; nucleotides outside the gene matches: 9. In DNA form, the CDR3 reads TGTGCCAGCAGCATAACGGGACAGGGGAACCACGAGCAGTACTTC. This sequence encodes CASSITGQGNHEQYF.

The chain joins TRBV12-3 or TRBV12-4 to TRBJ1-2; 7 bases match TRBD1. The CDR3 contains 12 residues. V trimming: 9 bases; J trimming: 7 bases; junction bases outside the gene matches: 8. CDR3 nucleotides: TGTGCCAGTCTCCGGGACAGCGGTGGCTACACCTTC. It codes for CASLRDSGGYTF.

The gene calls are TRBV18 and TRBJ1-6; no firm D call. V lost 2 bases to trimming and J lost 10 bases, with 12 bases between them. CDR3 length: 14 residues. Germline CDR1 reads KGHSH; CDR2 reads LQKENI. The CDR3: CASSPFSGQSPLHF. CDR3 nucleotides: TGTGCCAGCTCACCATTCTCAGGTCAATCACCCCTCCACTTT.

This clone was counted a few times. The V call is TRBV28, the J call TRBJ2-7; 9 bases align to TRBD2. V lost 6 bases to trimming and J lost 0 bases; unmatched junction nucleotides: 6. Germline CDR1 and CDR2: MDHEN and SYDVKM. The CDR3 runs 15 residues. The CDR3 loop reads CASRGTSLFSYEQYF. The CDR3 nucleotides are TGTGCCAGCAGGGGGACTAGCTTGTTCTCCTACGAGCAGTACTTC.

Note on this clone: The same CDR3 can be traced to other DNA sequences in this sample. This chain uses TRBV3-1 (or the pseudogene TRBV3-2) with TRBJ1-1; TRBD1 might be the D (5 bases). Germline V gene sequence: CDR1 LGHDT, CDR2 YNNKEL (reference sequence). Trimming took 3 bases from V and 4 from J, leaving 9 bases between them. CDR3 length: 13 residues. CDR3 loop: CASSQQGGTEAFF. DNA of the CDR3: TGTGCCAGCAGCCAGCAGGGTGGCACTGAAGCTTTCTTT.

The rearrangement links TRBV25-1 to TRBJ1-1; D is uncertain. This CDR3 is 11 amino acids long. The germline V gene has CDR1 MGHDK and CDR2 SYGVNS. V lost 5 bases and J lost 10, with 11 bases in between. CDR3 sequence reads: CASSRTERAFF. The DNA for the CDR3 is TGTGCCAGCAGTCGTACGGAGAGAGCTTTCTTT.

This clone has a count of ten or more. In nucleotides, the CDR3 is TGTGCCAGCAGCTTAGGGAGGGAAGCCTACACCTTC. Its protein product is CASSLGREAYTF. This sequence joins TRBV7-2 and TRBJ1-2; D is unclear. The CDR3 covers 12 residues. The germline V gene has CDR1 SGHTA and CDR2 FQGNSA. The germline V and J ends were trimmed by 1 base and 10 bases, with 10 bases remaining between them.

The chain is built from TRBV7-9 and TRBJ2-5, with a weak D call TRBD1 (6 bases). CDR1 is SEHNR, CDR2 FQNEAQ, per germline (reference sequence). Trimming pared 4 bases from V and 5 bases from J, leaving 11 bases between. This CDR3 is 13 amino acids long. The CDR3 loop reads CASSSTGPETQYF. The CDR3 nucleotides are TGTGCCAGCAGCTCCACAGGGCCCGAGACCCAGTACTTC.

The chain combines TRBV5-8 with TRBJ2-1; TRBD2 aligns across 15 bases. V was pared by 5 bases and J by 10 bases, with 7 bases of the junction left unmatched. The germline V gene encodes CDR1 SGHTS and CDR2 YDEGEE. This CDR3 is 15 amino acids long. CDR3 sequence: CASSPGLAGGGEQFF. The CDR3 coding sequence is TGTGCCAGCAGTCCTGGACTAGCGGGGGGGGGCGAGCAGTTCTTC. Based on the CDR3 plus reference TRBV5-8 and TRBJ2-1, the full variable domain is EAGVTQSPTHLIKTRGQQATLRCSPISGHTSVYWYQQALGLGLQFLLWYDEGEERNRGNFPPRFSGRQFPNYSSELNVNALELEDSALYLCASSPGLAGGGEQFFGPGTRLTVL.

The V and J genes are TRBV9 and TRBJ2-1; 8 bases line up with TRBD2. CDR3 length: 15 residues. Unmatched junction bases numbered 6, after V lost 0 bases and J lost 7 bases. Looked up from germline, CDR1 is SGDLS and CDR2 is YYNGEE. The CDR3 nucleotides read TGTGCCAGCAGCGTAGTCAGCGGGGGTTATAATGAGCAGTTCTTC. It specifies CASSVVSGGYNEQFF. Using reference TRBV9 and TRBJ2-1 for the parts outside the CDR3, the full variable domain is DSGVTQTPKHLITATGQRVTLRCSPRSGDLSVYWYQQSLDQGLQFLIQYYNGEERAKGNILERFSAQQFPDLHSELNLSSLELGDSALYFCASSVVSGGYNEQFFGPGTRLTVL.

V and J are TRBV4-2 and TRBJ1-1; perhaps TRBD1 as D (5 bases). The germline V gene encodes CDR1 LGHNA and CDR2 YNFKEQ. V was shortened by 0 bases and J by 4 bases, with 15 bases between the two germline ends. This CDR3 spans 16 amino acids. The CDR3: CASSQDLLRGATEAFF. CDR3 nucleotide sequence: TGTGCCAGCAGCCAAGATCTCCTTAGGGGTGCCACTGAAGCTTTCTTT.

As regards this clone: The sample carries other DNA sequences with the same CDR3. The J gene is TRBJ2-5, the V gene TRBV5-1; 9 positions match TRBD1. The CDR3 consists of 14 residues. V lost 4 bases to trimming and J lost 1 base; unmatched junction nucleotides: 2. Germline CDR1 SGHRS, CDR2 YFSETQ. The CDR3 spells CASSVGQGQETQYF. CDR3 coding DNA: TGCGCCAGCAGCGTGGGACAGGGCCAAGAGACCCAGTACTTC.

The CDR3 DNA is TGTGCCAGCAGCCAAACTCAGGGGGCTGGAAACACCATATATTTT. Residues: CASSQTQGAGNTIYF. The chain carries TRBV14 and TRBJ1-3, with 7 bases aligning to TRBD1. The J segment lost 2 bases and the V segment lost 2 bases, leaving 3 bases of the junction unmatched. Germline V gene data show CDR1 as SGHDN and CDR2 as FVKESK. CDR3 length equals 15 residues. The variable domain in full, completed from reference TRBV14 and TRBJ1-3, reads EAGVTQFPSHSVIEKGQTVTLRCDPISGHDNLYWYRRVMGKEIKFLLHFVKESKQDESGMPNNRFLAERTGGTYSTLKVQPAELEDSGVYFCASSQTQGAGNTIYFGEGSWLTVV.

The CDR3 sequence: CSVEGTNYGYTF. DNA of the CDR3: TGCAGCGTTGAAGGGACAAACTATGGCTACACCTTC. J is TRBJ1-2 and V is TRBV29-1; weak D call: TRBD1 (5 bases). CDR3 size: 12 residues. CDR1 and CDR2 (germline): SQVTM, ANQGSEA. V lost 1 base and J lost 2, with 5 bases in between.

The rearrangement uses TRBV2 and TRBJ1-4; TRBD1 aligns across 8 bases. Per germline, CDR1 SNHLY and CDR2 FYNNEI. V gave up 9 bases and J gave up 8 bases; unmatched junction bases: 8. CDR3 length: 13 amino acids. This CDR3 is CASKGTGEEKLFF. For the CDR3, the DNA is TGTGCCAGTAAAGGGACAGGTGAAGAAAAACTGTTTTTT.